This T cell receptor (beta chain) emerged from a study of graft-versus-host responses after intestinal transplantation. Overall study context: Anti-thymocyte globulin induction, then tacrolimus and steroids for approximately 3 years, went to all recipients. Regarding the study as a whole: Recipient bone marrow held GvH clones, some seen earlier in ileum or blood. Early HvG declines after transplant were associated with peak circulating GvH clone levels.

Sequenced by immunoSEQ multiplex PCR; TCRdb stores in-frame clones only, minus some. The sample records 81,000 or so clones, roughly 93% being singletons. This CDR3 is 11 amino acids long. Germline V lookup: CDR1 SNHLY, CDR2 FYNNEI. Trimming pared 6 bases from V and 4 bases from J, leaving 6 bases between. Worth noting for this clone: The antigen remains unidentified.

The sequencing used unstimulated CD8+ T cells sorted from spleen or lymph node cells, collected before transplant. The receptor's source is a human donor who was the organ donor for an intestinal transplant. The J gene is TRBJ1-2, the V gene TRBV2; no reliable D call. CDR3 nucleotides: TGTGCCAGCAGGGCCCCCTATGGCTACACCTTC. It encodes CASRAPYGYTF.